The 18 T cell receptor beta chains presented below share a single source sample, sequenced in a study of shared clonotypes between healthy human individuals. Generated by immunoSEQ multiplex PCR, the TCRdb table keeps only in-frame clones and is missing some. The sample holds millions of clones, approximately 93% seen once. The sample consisted of naive CD4+ T cells from PBMCs. Subset denoted: CD45RA+ positively selected. Receptor source: a man aged 18 to 29 in good health. Some clones in this sample may be carry-over from other donors' samples.

As concerns this clone: The same CDR3 also results from other DNA sequences found in this sample. This chain uses TRBV5-1 with TRBJ2-1, with TRBD2 identical over 7 bases. Germline V gene lookup returns CDR1 SGHRS and CDR2 YFSETQ. The junction had 2 bases not matched to a gene; V was cut back by 1 base and J by 1 base. The CDR3 is 15 residues long. CDR3 in DNA: TGCGCCAGCAGCTTGCTGGGAGGGTCCTACAATGAGCAGTTCTTC. Residues: CASSLLGGSYNEQFF. Complete variable domain (other parts from reference TRBV5-1 and TRBJ2-1): KAGVTQTPRYLIKTRGQQVTLSCSPISGHRSVSWYQQTPGQGLQFLFEYFSETQRNKGNFPGRFSGRQFSNSRSEMNVSTLELGDSALYLCASSLLGGSYNEQFFGPGTRLTVL.

The V gene is TRBV4-1, the J gene TRBJ2-7, with TRBD1 matching 9 bases. This CDR3 has 16 residues. Germline V gene data show CDR1 as MGHRA and CDR2 as YSYEKL. V lost 0 bases to trimming and J lost 2 bases; unmatched junction nucleotides: 5. CDR3 loop: CASSQEEDRGAYEQYF. The CDR3, as DNA: TGCGCCAGCAGCCAAGAAGAAGACAGGGGGGCCTACGAGCAGTACTTC.

Comment on this clone: Other DNA sequences in the sample encode the same CDR3. J is TRBJ2-5 and V is TRBV5-6, with D unresolved. V was cut by 4 bases and J by 4 bases, with 5 bases left in between. From germline, CDR1 is SGHDT and CDR2 YYEEEE. This CDR3 is 11 amino acids long. CDR3 sequence: CASSLRETQYF. The DNA of the CDR3 is TGTGCCAGCAGCCTGCGAGAGACCCAGTACTTC.

Of note for this clone: The sample carries other DNA sequences with the same CDR3. The chain employs TRBV18 and TRBJ2-7, with 7 positions matching TRBD2. Germline V CDR1 and CDR2: KGHSH, LQKENI. The CDR3 extends over 15 amino acids. The V gene end was trimmed by 0 bases and the J gene end by 1 base; junction bases not matched to a gene: 3. CDR3 protein: CASSPPGGGSYEQYF. CDR3 nucleotide sequence: TGTGCCAGCTCACCACCGGGCGGGGGATCCTACGAGCAGTACTTC. Combining the CDR3 with reference TRBV18 and TRBJ2-7 gives the whole variable domain NAGVMQNPRHLVRRRGQEARLRCSPMKGHSHVYWYRQLPEEGLKFMVYLQKENIIDESGMPKERFSAEFPKEGPSILRIQQVVRGDSAAYFCASSPPGGGSYEQYFGPGTRLTVT.

The rearrangement uses TRBV7-6 and TRBJ2-3; D ambiguous. The germline gives CDR1 SGHVS, CDR2 FNYEAQ. This CDR3 comprises 15 residues. V shed 1 base and J shed 2 bases, with 10 bases lying between them. The CDR3 region is CASSLVRTNTDTQYF. For the CDR3, the DNA is TGTGCCAGCAGCTTAGTCCGAACCAACACAGATACGCAGTATTTT.

The rearrangement links TRBV4-1 to TRBJ2-1, with 9 bases aligning to TRBD2. The trim removed 1 base at V and 5 bases at J, leaving 12 bases unmatched. The V gene's germline CDR1 is MGHRA and CDR2 YSYEKL. The CDR3 length is 18 residues. CDR3 DNA: TGCGCCAGCAGCCAAGGTTCCCGTAGCGGGAGAGGTGACAATGAGCAGTTCTTC. Translation gives CASSQGSRSGRGDNEQFF.

V gene TRBV29-1 combines with J gene TRBJ2-7; TRBD2 agrees at 9 bases. CDR3 length: 13 residues. CDR1 and CDR2 from the germline V gene are SQVTM and ANQGSEA. V dropped 5 bases and J dropped 6; count of bases not matched to a gene: 8. CDR3 DNA sequence: TGCAGCGTTAACGAATGGCGGGAGGGCGAGCAGTACTTC. Translating it yields CSVNEWREGEQYF.

The rearrangement uses TRBV6-6 and TRBJ2-3; D ambiguous. The CDR3 sequence is 11 residues long. From germline, CDR1 is MNHNY and CDR2 SVGAGI (reference sequence). Trimming stripped 7 bases from V and 6 bases from J, with 8 bases between. In DNA, the CDR3 is TGTGCCAGCACCGAAAGGGATACGCAGTATTTT. Translated: CASTERDTQYF.

This chain joins TRBV6-6 and TRBJ1-5; TRBD1 aligns across 9 bases. Looked up from germline, CDR1 is MNHNY and CDR2 is SVGAGI (reference sequence). The V and J ends lost 0 bases and 6 bases, in that order; junction bases with no gene match: 6. This CDR3 is 16 amino acids long. The CDR3: CASSYSGTGFVQPQHF. The CDR3 nucleotides read TGTGCCAGCAGTTACTCGGGGACAGGGTTTGTTCAGCCCCAGCATTTT.

The chain recombines TRBV4-1 with TRBJ2-5; no clear D. The CDR3 sequence is 15 residues long. V was shortened by 0 bases and J by 3 bases, with 11 bases between the two germline ends. In germline, CDR1 is MGHRA, CDR2 YSYEKL. CDR3 region: CASSQDRAKEETQYF. Here the CDR3 DNA reads TGCGCCAGCAGCCAAGATCGGGCTAAAGAAGAGACCCAGTACTTC.

About this clone: Other DNA sequences of this sample code for an identical CDR3. This chain connects TRBV7-3 to TRBJ2-3, with 9 positions matching TRBD1. Germline V gene lookup returns CDR1 SGHTA and CDR2 FQGTGA. Losses at the gene ends were 0 bases for V and 4 bases for J; bases not matched to a gene: 2. CDR3 length: 15 residues. The CDR3 region is CASSLTGQGADTQYF. Here the CDR3 DNA reads TGTGCCAGCAGCTTAACGGGACAGGGCGCAGATACGCAGTATTTT.

V usage is TRBV7-2 and J usage is TRBJ2-7; no firm D call. This CDR3 has 17 amino acids. Germline CDR1 and CDR2: SGHTA and FQGNSA. Trimming shortened V by 1 base and J by 6 bases, and 22 bases separated the two germline ends. CDR3 amino acids: CASSLGGPRWSGSEQYF. In DNA, the CDR3 is TGTGCCAGCAGCTTAGGCGGTCCGCGGTGGTCAGGTTCCGAGCAGTACTTC.

This sequence joins TRBV20-1 and TRBJ1-2, with D unclear. V was shortened by 6 bases and J by 5 bases, with 10 bases between the two germline ends. Germline CDR1 and CDR2: DFQATT and SNEGSKA (reference sequence). The CDR3 extends over 11 amino acids. The CDR3 DNA is TGCAGTGCCGGAGGGATTTATGGCTACACCTTC. Its translation: CSAGGIYGYTF.

The chain links TRBV7-8 to TRBJ1-1; possibly TRBD1 for D (5 bases). The CDR3 has 16 residues. Looked up from germline, CDR1 is SGHVS and CDR2 is FQNEAQ. Trimming took off 4 bases at V and 8 bases at J, with 23 bases between the two ends. The CDR3 DNA is TGTGCCAGCAGCTATTTTGCCGGGACGGCAGCTGGGGAAGCTTTCTTT. Amino acids: CASSYFAGTAAGEAFF.

Remarks on this clone: The same CDR3 can be traced to other DNA sequences in this sample. The chain has TRBV18 and TRBJ1-3; a weak D match, TRBD1 (5 bases). This CDR3 contains 15 residues. V dropped 6 bases and J dropped 0 bases, with 12 bases sitting between them. Germline lookup yields CDR1 KGHSH and CDR2 LQKENI. CDR3 in amino acids: CASSPGRTSGNTIYF. CDR3 bases: TGTGCCAGCTCCCCGGGACGGACCTCTGGAAACACCATATATTTT.

This chain uses TRBV7-9 with TRBJ2-5; D unresolved. The CDR3 sequence is 15 residues long. Germline V gene data show CDR1 as SEHNR and CDR2 as FQNEAQ (reference sequence). Trimming removed 1 base from V and 3 bases from J, with 12 bases in between. The CDR3 DNA reads TGTGCCAGCAGCTTAGAATTCAGGCGGAAAGAGACCCAGTACTTC. This sequence encodes CASSLEFRRKETQYF.

The chain joins TRBV30 to TRBJ2-7; 11 bases map to TRBD2. The CDR3 consists of 14 residues. CDR1 is GTSNPN, CDR2 SVGIG, per germline (reference sequence). With V trimmed by 5 bases and J by 2 bases, 5 bases remained unmatched. The CDR3 spells CAWELAGVPYEQYF. In nucleotides, the CDR3 is TGTGCCTGGGAACTAGCGGGAGTACCCTACGAGCAGTACTTC.

The CDR3 DNA reads TGTGCCAGCAGTTGGATGGGACTAAACACCGGGGAGCTGTTTTTT. Translation: CASSWMGLNTGELFF. The chain has TRBV6-5 and TRBJ2-2; 7 bases match TRBD2. J lost 2 bases, V lost 4 bases, and 4 bases had no gene match. Germline V gene data show CDR1 as MNHEY and CDR2 as SVGAGI. This CDR3 is 15 amino acids long.